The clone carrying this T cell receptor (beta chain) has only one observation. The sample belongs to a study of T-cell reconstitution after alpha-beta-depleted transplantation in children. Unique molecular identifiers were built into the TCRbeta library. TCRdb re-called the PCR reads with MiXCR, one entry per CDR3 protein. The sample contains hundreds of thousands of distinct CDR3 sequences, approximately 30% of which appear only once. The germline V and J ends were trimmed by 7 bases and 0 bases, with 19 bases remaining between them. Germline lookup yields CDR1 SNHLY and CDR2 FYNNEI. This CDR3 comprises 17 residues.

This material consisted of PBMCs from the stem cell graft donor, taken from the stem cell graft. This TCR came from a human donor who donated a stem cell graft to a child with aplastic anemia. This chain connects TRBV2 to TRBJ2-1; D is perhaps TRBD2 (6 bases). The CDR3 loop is CASNIRLVLPSYNEQFF. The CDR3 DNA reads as TGTGCCAGCAATATAAGACTAGTGCTGCCCTCCTACAATGAGCAGTTCTTC.